This T cell receptor (beta chain) was sequenced for a study of T-cell reconstitution after alpha-beta-depleted transplantation in children. This CDR3 has 21 residues. Deletions cut 3 bases from V and 0 bases from J, with 30 bases between. Unique molecular identifiers featured in how the TCRbeta library was prepared. TCRdb redid the calling of the PCR reads with MiXCR, one entry per CDR3 protein. The table shows hundreds of thousands of distinct CDR3 sequences, with roughly 13% occurring only once. General study findings and limits: Expanded graft clones numbering several hundred reportedly gave rise to alpha-beta T cells about two months after transplant. It was surviving recipient T cells and thymic progenitors that gave some patients high TCRbeta diversity at day 60. Newly generated T cells supplied most T-cell counts and diversity one year post-transplant.

This clonotype showed up many times. The target antigen is unknown. This specimen was PBMCs, mostly from graft donor cells, taken 360 days after TCRalphabeta/CD19-depleted stem cell transplant. The chain is built from TRBV12-3 or TRBV12-4 and TRBJ2-7; D not resolved. The TCR sequence derives from a male patient under 18 who had a stem cell transplant for acute myeloid leukemia, so the T cells may come from the graft donor. The CDR3 loop reads CASSFPTVRLGESPHSYEQYF. DNA of the CDR3: TGTGCCAGCAGTTTCCCCACTGTCAGGCTGGGTGAGAGTCCCCACTCCTACGAGCAGTACTTC.